This T cell receptor beta chain was observed in a study of blood T cell repertoires in COVID-19. This table comes from immunoSEQ multiplex PCR, and its TCRdb copy is limited to in-frame clones, with some not included. The table shows 99,000 or so clones, with 80% to 90% occurring only once. This receptor was identified in a man between 50 and 59 years old with COVID-19, enrolled during active disease. Sequenced sample: peripheral blood.

The CDR3 here is CASGTDRGPYEQYF. The CDR3 region has the DNA TGTGCCAGTGGAACGGACAGGGGGCCCTACGAGCAGTACTTC. The J gene is TRBJ2-7, the V gene TRBV19, with 11 bases aligning to TRBD1. Trimming cost V 8 bases and J 2 bases; bases outside gene matches: 5. This CDR3 contains 14 residues. CDR1 is LNHDA, CDR2 SQIVND, per germline (reference sequence).